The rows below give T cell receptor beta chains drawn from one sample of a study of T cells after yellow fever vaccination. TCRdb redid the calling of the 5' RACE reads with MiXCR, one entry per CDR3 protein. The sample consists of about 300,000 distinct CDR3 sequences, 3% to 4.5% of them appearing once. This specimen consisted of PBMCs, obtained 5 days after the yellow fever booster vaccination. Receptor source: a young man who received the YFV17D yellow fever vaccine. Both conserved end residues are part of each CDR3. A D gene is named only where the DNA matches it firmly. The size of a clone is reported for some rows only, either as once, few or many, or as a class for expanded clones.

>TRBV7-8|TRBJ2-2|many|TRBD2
TGTGCCAGCAGCTTACCGTCGACTAGCATCACCGGGGAGCTGTTTTTT
CASSLPSTSITGELFF
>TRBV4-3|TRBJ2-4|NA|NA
TGCGCCAGCAGCCAAGGTACAGGGTTCGGTGCCAAAAACATTCAGTACTTC
CASSQGTGFGAKNIQYF
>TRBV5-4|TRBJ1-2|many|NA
TGTGCCAGCAGCCTTGACGGAGGGCTTGATGGCTACACCTTC
CASSLDGGLDGYTF
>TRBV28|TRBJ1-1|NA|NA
TGTGCCGGGGCCGCGGGGGGCGGTGGGGTGAACACTGAAGCTTTCTTT
CAGAAGGGGVNTEAFF
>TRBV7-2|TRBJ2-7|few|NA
TGTGCCAGCAGCTTACAGGGGATGAGCTCCTACGAGCAGTACTTC
CASSLQGMSSYEQYF
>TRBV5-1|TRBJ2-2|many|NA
TGCGCCAGCAGCTTCGAACCGGGACCCACCGGGGAGCTGTTTTTT
CASSFEPGPTGELFF
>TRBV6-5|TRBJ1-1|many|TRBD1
TGTGCCAGCAGTTACGGCGGGACAGCTAGCACTGAAGCTTTCTTT
CASSYGGTASTEAFF
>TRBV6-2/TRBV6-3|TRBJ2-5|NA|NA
TGTGCCAGCAGTTACGGCGGGGCACCTCTTCAAGAGACCCAGTACTTC
CASSYGGAPLQETQYF
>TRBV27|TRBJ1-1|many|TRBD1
TGTGCCAGCAGTTTGGGGACAGGGCTCCCCACTGAAGCTTTCTTT
CASSLGTGLPTEAFF
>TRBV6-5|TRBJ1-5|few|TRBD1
TGTGCCAGCGCCACAGGGGGCTTTCAGCCCCAGCATTTT
CASATGGFQPQHF
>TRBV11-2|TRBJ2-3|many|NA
TGTGCCAGCAGCTTATCGAGGGGTACGCAGTATTTT
CASSLSRGTQYF
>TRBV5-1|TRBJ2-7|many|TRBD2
TGCGCCAGCAGCTTGAAGGGAGGGTACGAGCAGTACTTC
CASSLKGGYEQYF
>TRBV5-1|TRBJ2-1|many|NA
TGCGCCAGCAGCCCGGTGGGAAGCTCCTACAATGAGCAGTTCTTC
CASSPVGSSYNEQFF
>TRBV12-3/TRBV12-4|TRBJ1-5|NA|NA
TGTGCCAGCAGTCAGAACAGGGTCCGCCAGCCCCAGCATTTT
CASSQNRVRQPQHF
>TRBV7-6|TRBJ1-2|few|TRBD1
TGTGCCAGCAGCTCAGGACAGGGAATTTTCGGCTATGGCTACACCTTC
CASSSGQGIFGYGYTF
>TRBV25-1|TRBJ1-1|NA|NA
TGTGCCAGCAGTGAATATCTGAACACTGAAGCTTTCTTT
CASSEYLNTEAFF
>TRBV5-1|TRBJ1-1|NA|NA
TGCGCCAGCAGCTTGAAGGGGTCGAAGGATGAAGCTTTCTTT
CASSLKGSKDEAFF
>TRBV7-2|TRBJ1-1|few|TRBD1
TGTGCCAGCAGCTTTGACAGGGTGGGAACTGAAGCTTTCTTT
CASSFDRVGTEAFF
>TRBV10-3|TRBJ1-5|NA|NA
TGTGCCATCAGTGAGTCCCGGGGGAGCAATCAGCCCCAGCATTTT
CAISESRGSNQPQHF
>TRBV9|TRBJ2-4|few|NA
TGTGCCAGCAGCGTAGACTCATCCAAAAACATTCAGTACTTC
CASSVDSSKNIQYF
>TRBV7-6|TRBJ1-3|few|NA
TGTGCCAGCAGCCTACTTGGGGCAGGGGTTTTCTCTGGAAACACCATATATTTT
CASSLLGAGVFSGNTIYF
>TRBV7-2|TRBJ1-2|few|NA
TGTGCCAGCAGCCCGACTAGGGCTAACTATGGCTACACCTTC
CASSPTRANYGYTF
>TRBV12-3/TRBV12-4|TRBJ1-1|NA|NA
TGTGCCAACCGTTCGGGGGCCACTGAAGCTTTCTTT
CANRSGATEAFF
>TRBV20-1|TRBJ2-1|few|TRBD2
TGCAGTGCTCCAGCGGGGGGGAGCTATGAGCAGTTCTTC
CSAPAGGSYEQFF
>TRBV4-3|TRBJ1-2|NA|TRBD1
TGCGCCAGCAGCCAAGATTTTGCCAGGGGGCGGCGAGGCTACACCTTC
CASSQDFARGRRGYTF
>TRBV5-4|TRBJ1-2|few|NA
TGTGCCAGCAGCTTGGCCGATTTTTGGATTAACTATGGCTACACCTTC
CASSLADFWINYGYTF
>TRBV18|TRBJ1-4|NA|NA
TGTGCCAGCTCACCTTTGGGGGGTGAAAAACTGTTTTTT
CASSPLGGEKLFF
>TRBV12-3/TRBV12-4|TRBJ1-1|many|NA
TGTGCCAGCAGTTTAATTCCGGGACCCTACACTGAAGCTTTCTTT
CASSLIPGPYTEAFF
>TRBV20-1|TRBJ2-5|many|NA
TGCAGTGCTCAACGGACAGCGTCTACGATCCAAGAGACCCAGTACTTC
CSAQRTASTIQETQYF
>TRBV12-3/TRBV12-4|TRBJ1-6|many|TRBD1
TGTGCCAGCAGCCTGAGGACAGGGGGCGCGTTTCTTCATTCACCCCTCCACTTT
CASSLRTGGAFLHSPLHF
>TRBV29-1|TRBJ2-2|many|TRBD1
TGCAGCTCCACCGGGACAGGGAACACCGGGGAGCTGTTTTTT
CSSTGTGNTGELFF
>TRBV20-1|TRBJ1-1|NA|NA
TGCAGTGCTAGTTTCCCCGGCAGGGGAAGAGTGAACACTGAAGCTTTCTTT
CSASFPGRGRVNTEAFF
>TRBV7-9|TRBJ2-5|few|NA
TGTGCCAGCAGCCCCCCTTCCCAACAAGAGACCCAGTACTTC
CASSPPSQQETQYF
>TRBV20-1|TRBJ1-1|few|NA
TGCAGTGCTCCGAGACAAGGAAGGAACACTGAAGCTTTCTTT
CSAPRQGRNTEAFF
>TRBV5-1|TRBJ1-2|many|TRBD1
TGCGCCAGCAGCGGGGACAGGGCGGCCTATGGCTACACCTTC
CASSGDRAAYGYTF
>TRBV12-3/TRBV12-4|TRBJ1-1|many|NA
TGTGCCAGCAGGTCCCGAGCAGGGAGGGCTGAAGCTTTCTTT
CASRSRAGRAEAFF
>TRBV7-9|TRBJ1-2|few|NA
TGTGCCAGCAGCTTAGCGTGGACAGACTCTTATGGCTACACCTTC
CASSLAWTDSYGYTF
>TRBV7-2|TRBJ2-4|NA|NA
TGTGCCAGCAGCTACGACAGTATTGGAATGAACATTCAGTACTTC
CASSYDSIGMNIQYF
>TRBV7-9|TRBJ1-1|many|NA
TGTGCCAGCAGCTTTAATCGGGTCATGAACACTGAAGCTTTCTTT
CASSFNRVMNTEAFF
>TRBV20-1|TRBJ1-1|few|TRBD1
TGCAGTGCTTCGACAGGGGGCACTGAAGCTTTCTTT
CSASTGGTEAFF
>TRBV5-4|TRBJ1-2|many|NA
TGTGCCAGCAGCTTATCAGCCGTCAACTATGGCTACACCTTC
CASSLSAVNYGYTF
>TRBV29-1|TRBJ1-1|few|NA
TGCAGCGTCACAGGGCTAACGGGCACTGAAGCTTTCTTT
CSVTGLTGTEAFF
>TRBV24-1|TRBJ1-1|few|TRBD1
TGTGCCACCAGTGATACAGACAGGGGGTCAGGGAACACTGAAGCTTTCTTT
CATSDTDRGSGNTEAFF
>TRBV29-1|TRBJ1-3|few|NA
TGCAGCGTTGAGAAAGTCTCTGGAAACACCATATATTTT
CSVEKVSGNTIYF
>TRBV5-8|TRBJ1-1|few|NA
TGTGCCAGCAGCCTTTCCTACTCCGAAGCTTTCTTT
CASSLSYSEAFF
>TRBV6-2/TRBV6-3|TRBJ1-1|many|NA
TGTGCCAGCAGTTACAGTGGGAGCGGGCAGACTGAAGCTTTCTTT
CASSYSGSGQTEAFF
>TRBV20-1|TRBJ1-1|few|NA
TGCAGTGCTGGCAGGGGATCCCTCACTGAAGCTTTCTTT
CSAGRGSLTEAFF